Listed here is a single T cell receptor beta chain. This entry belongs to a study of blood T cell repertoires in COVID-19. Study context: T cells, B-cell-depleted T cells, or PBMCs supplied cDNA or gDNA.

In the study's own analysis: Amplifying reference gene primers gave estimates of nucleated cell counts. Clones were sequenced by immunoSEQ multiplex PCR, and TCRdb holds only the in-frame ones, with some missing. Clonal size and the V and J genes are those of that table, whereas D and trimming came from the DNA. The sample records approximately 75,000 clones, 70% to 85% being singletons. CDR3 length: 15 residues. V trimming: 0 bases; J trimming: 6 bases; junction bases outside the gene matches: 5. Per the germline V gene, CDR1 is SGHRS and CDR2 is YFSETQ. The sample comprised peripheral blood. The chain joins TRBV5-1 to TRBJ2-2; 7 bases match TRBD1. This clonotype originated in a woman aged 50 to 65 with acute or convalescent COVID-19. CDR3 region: CASSLARDRAGELFF. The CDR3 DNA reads TGCGCCAGCAGCTTGGCCCGTGACAGGGCCGGGGAGCTGTTTTTT.